This T cell receptor (beta chain) was identified in a study of T-cell memory formation after mild COVID-19. TCRdb analysed the 5' RACE reads with MiXCR anew, one entry per CDR3 protein. The repertoire holds about 350,000 distinct CDR3 sequences, with 12% to 15% as singletons. The CDR3 runs 16 residues. Trimming removed 0 bases from V and 2 bases from J, with 13 bases in between. The germline CDR1 and CDR2 sequences are SGDLS and YYNGEE. The V call is TRBV9, the J call TRBJ2-3; D possibly matches TRBD1 or TRBD2 (6 bases each). The sequenced material came from PBMCs or a T cell subset sorted from them (not recorded which). The TCR sequence derives from a man aged 18 to 30 who had mild COVID-19 (a few samples of this study predate the infection). Cell type and time point are not known. The CDR3 protein is CASSVEGGRITDTQYF. CDR3 DNA sequence: TGTGCCAGCAGCGTAGAGGGGGGACGGATCACAGATACGCAGTATTTT.